This T cell receptor (beta chain) comes out of a study of blood T cell repertoires in COVID-19. Study-level information: From T cells, B-cell-depleted T cells, or PBMCs came the material, which was cDNA or gDNA.

Germline V lookup: CDR1 MNHEY, CDR2 SMNVEV (reference sequence). V was pared by 5 bases and J by 4 bases, with 3 bases of the junction left unmatched. This CDR3 spans 14 amino acids. This clone was recorded a few times. Repertoires were generated with immunoSEQ multiplex PCR, while TCRdb's copy carries only in-frame clones and drops some. The sample records a few hundred thousand clones, 70% to 90% being singletons. The sequencing input was PBMCs or T cells enriched from blood (not recorded which). This TCR derives from a man younger than 40 who had recovered from COVID-19. This chain links TRBV27 with TRBJ1-3; 9 nucleotides agree with TRBD1. CDR3 residues: CASSPTGGGNTIYF. The DNA for the CDR3 is TGTGCCAGCAGTCCTACAGGGGGCGGAAACACCATATATTTT.